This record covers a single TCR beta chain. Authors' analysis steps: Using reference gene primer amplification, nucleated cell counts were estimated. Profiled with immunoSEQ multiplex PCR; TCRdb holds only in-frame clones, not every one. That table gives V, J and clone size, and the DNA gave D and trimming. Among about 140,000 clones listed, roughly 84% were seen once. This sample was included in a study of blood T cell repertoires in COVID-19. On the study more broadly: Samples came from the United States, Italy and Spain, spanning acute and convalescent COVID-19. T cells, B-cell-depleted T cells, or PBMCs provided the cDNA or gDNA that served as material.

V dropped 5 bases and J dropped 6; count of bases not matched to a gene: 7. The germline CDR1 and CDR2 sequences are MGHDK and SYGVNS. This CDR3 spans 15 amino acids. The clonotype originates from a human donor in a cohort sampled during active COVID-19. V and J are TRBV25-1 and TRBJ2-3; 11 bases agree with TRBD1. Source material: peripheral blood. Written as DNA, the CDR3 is TGTGCCAGCAGTATCGGGACAGGGGGAGGGGATACGCAGTATTTT. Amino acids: CASSIGTGGGDTQYF.